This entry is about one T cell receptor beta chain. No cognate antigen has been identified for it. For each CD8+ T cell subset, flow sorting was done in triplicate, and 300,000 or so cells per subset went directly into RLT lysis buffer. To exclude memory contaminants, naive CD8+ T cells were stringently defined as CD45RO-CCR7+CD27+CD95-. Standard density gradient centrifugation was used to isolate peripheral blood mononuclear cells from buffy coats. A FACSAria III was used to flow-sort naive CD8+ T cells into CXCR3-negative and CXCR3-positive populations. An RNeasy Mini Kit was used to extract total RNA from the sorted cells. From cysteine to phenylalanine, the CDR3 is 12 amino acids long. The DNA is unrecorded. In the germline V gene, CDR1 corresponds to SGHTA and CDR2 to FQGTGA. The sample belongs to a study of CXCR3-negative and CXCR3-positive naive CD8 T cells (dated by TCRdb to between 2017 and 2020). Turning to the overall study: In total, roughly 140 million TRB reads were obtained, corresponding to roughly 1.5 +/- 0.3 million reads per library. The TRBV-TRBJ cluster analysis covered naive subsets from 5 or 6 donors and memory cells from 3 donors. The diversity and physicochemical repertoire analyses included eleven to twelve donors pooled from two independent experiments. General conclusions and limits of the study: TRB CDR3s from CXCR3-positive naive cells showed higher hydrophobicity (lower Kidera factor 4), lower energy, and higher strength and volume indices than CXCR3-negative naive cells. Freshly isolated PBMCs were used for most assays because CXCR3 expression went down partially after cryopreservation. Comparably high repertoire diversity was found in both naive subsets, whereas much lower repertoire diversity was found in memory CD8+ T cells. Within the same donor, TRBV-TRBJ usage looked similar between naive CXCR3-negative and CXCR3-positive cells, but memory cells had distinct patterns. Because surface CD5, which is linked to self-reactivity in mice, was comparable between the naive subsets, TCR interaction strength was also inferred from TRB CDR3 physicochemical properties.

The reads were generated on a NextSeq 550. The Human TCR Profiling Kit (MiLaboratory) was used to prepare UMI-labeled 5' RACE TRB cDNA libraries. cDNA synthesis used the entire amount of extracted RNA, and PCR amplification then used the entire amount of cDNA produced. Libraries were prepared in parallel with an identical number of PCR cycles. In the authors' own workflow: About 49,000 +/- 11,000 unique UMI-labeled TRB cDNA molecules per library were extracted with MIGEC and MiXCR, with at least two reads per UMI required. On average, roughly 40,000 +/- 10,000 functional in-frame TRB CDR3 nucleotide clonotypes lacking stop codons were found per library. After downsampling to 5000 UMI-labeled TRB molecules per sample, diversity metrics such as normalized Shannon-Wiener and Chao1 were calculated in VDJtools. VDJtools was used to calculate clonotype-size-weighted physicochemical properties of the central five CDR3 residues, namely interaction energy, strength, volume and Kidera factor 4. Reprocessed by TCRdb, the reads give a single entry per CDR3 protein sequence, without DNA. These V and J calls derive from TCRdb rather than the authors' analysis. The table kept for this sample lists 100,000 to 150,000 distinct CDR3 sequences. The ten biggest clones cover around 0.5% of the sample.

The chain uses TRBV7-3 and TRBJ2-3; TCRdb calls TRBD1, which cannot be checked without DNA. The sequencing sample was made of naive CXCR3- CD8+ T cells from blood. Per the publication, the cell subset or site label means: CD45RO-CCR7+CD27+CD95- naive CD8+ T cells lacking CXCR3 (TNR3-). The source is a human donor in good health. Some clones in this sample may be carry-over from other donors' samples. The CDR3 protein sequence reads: CASSTQGGTQYF.